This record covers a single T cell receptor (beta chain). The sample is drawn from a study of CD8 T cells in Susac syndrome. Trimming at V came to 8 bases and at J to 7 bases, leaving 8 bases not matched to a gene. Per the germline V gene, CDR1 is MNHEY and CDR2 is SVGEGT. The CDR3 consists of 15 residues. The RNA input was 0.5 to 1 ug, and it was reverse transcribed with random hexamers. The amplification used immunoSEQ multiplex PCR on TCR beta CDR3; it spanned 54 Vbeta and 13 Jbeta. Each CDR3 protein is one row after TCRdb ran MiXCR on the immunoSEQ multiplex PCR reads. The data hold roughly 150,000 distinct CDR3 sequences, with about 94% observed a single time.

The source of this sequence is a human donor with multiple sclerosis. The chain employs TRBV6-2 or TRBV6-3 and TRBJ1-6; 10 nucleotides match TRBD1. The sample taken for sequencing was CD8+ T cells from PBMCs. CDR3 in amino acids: CASDAWTGGNSPLHF. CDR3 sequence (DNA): TGTGCCAGCGACGCCTGGACAGGGGGAAATTCACCCCTCCACTTT.